Each of the 21 T cell receptor beta chains below was sequenced from the same sample in a study of CD8+CD57+ T cells in acquired aplastic anemia. Genomic DNA was employed as the template in profiling TCR beta VDJ and CDR3. MiXCR, run by TCRdb on the reads, gives a single entry per CDR3 protein. The data contain under 200,000 distinct CDR3 sequences, roughly half of them seen just once; the ten biggest clones take up about 2%. Patients chosen for sequencing had CD8+CD57+ cells that had expanded, as shown by flow cytometry. Sequencing was done on a sample of sorted CD4+, CD8+, or CD8+CD57+ T cells (not recorded which) from PBMCs. These TCRs come from a human donor with aplastic anemia.

This clonotype was seen at least ten times. The chain employs TRBV19 and TRBJ2-1; D gene uncertain. Germline V gene lookup returns CDR1 LNHDA and CDR2 SQIVND (reference sequence). The CDR3 runs to 11 residues. V was shortened by 8 bases and J by 4 bases, with 6 bases between the two germline ends. The CDR3 protein is CASSQYNEQFF. CDR3 nucleotides: TGTGCCAGTTCGCAGTACAATGAGCAGTTCTTC.

A few counts support this clonotype. Because the CDR3 is missing its conserved closing phenylalanine or tryptophan, this is likely a read error. V and J are TRBV7-9 and TRBJ1-1, with a tentative D call TRBD1 (5 bases). CDR1 SEHNR and CDR2 FQNEAQ come from the germline V gene (reference sequence). V lost 6 bases and J lost 1, with 9 bases in between. The CDR3 runs to 13 residues. CDR3 DNA: TGTGCCAGCAGGCTAACAGGGAACACTGAAGCTTTCTCT. Encoded protein: CASRLTGNTEAFS.

This chain joins TRBV11-1 and TRBJ2-1; 12 bases are shared with TRBD2. CDR1 SGHAT and CDR2 FQDESV come from the germline V gene (reference sequence). The CDR3 totals 16 residues. Trimming at V came to 0 bases and at J to 7 bases, leaving 4 bases not matched to a gene. The chain's CDR3 is CASSLALLAGGNEQFF. The CDR3, as DNA: TGTGCCAGCAGCTTAGCGCTCCTAGCGGGGGGGAATGAGCAGTTCTTC.

J is TRBJ2-1 and V is TRBV6-4, with D maybe TRBD2 (5 bases). V was trimmed by 0 bases and J by 10 bases, leaving 10 bases between them. Germline V lookup: CDR1 MRHNA, CDR2 SNTAGT. CDR3 length equals 13 residues. The CDR3 DNA sequence: TGTGCCAGCAGTGACTCGGGGAGCGGAGAGCAGTTCTTC. Its protein product is CASSDSGSGEQFF.

The chain carries TRBV5-1 and TRBJ2-4; TRBD2 agrees at 14 bases. J lost 6 bases, V lost 2 bases, and 13 bases had no gene match. There are 19 residues in the CDR3. Germline V lookup: CDR1 SGHRS, CDR2 YFSETQ. CDR3 in DNA: TGCGCCAGCAGCTTAGCCGGGACTAGCGGGGGAGCGGGGCGAAACATTCAGTACTTC. Protein: CASSLAGTSGGAGRNIQYF. Full variable domain (missing parts from reference TRBV5-1 and TRBJ2-4): KAGVTQTPRYLIKTRGQQVTLSCSPISGHRSVSWYQQTPGQGLQFLFEYFSETQRNKGNFPGRFSGRQFSNSRSEMNVSTLELGDSALYLCASSLAGTSGGAGRNIQYFGAGTRLSVL.

The gene calls are TRBV9 and TRBJ2-5; weak D call: TRBD1 (5 bases). The CDR3 has 14 amino acids. Germline V gives CDR1 SGDLS, CDR2 YYNGEE. The germline V and J ends were trimmed by 0 bases and 4 bases, with 10 bases remaining between them. CDR3 amino acids: CASSVATGGETQYF. CDR3 DNA: TGTGCCAGCAGCGTAGCTACAGGTGGAGAGACCCAGTACTTC.

This clonotype was recorded at least ten times. This chain uses TRBV29-1 with TRBJ2-3; D perhaps matches TRBD1 (6 bases). Germline lookup yields CDR1 SQVTM and CDR2 ANQGSEA. The CDR3 contains 16 residues. V lost 1 base and J lost 6, with 20 bases in between. Here the CDR3 DNA reads TGCAGCGTTGAAGTAGGGGCAGGGGTTGGGTGGGATACGCAGTATTTT. Translation: CSVEVGAGVGWDTQYF.

A remark on this clonotype: This could be a read error, since a much larger clone is one nucleotide away. This sequence joins TRBV4-3 and TRBJ2-1; D is uncertain. CDR1 LGHNA and CDR2 YSLEER come from the germline V gene. The germline V and J ends were trimmed by 8 bases and 6 bases, with 20 bases remaining between them. The CDR3 runs 15 residues. The CDR3 spells CASSLAFAVTNEQFF. The CDR3 nucleotides are TGCGCCAGCTCGTTAGCTTTTGCGGTGACCAATGAGCAGTTCTTC.

CDR3 residues: CAISEGVGQGRTDTQYF. The CDR3 region has the DNA TGTGCCATCAGTGAAGGGGTGGGACAGGGCCGCACAGATACGCAGTATTTT. The chain carries TRBV10-3 and TRBJ2-3; 9 bases fit TRBD1. The ends lost 3 bases at V and 1 base at J; junction bases unmatched: 8. Germline V gene sequence: CDR1 ENHRY, CDR2 SYGVKD. The CDR3 contains 17 residues.

This clonotype was observed many times. The chain is built from TRBV6-1 and TRBJ1-5; 8 nucleotides match TRBD1. CDR1 and CDR2 from the germline V gene are MNHNS and SASEGT. This CDR3 spans 14 amino acids. V lost 6 bases to trimming and J lost 11 bases; unmatched junction nucleotides: 12. CDR3 coding DNA: TGTGCCAGCAGGGGGGGGGGACAGGACATAACCCAGCATTTT. Protein product: CASRGGGQDITQHF.

V gene TRBV14 combines with J gene TRBJ1-1; D may be TRBD1 (6 bases). The CDR3 runs 13 residues. Trimming removed 4 bases at V and 6 bases at J, with 12 bases between. Germline lookup yields CDR1 SGHDN and CDR2 FVKESK. The CDR3 region has the DNA TGTGCCAGCAGCCCCAGCAGGGGTGCTGAAGCTTTCTTT. Amino acid sequence: CASSPSRGAEAFF.

This clonotype was seen a handful of times. This chain connects TRBV7-2 to TRBJ2-5, with D hard to call. The CDR3 totals 14 residues. CDR1 is SGHTA, CDR2 FQGNSA, per germline. V was pared by 6 bases and J by 5 bases, with 16 bases between. DNA of the CDR3: TGTGCCAGCAGTGAAGAACAATTCGGGGAGACCCAGTACTTC. Amino acids: CASSEEQFGETQYF. The variable domain in full, completed from reference TRBV7-2 and TRBJ2-5, reads GAGVSQSPSNKVTEKGKDVELRCDPISGHTALYWYRQSLGQGLEFLIYFQGNSAPDKSGLPSDRFSAERTGGSVSTLTIQRTQQEDSAVYLCASSEEQFGETQYFGPGTRLLVL.

This sequence joins TRBV19 and TRBJ1-1; D is possibly TRBD1 (5 bases). This CDR3 contains 13 residues. The germline CDR1 and CDR2 sequences are LNHDA and SQIVND (reference sequence). V was trimmed by 8 bases and J by 1 base, leaving 11 bases between them. The CDR3: CASGGVENTEAFF. The CDR3 DNA follows: TGTGCCAGTGGGGGGGTAGAGAACACTGAAGCTTTCTTT. The full variable domain, rest sourced from reference TRBV19 and TRBJ1-1, is DGGITQSPKYLFRKEGQNVTLSCEQNLNHDAMYWYRQDPGQGLRLIYYSQIVNDFQKGDIAEGYSVSREKKESFPLTVTSAQKNPTAFYLCASGGVENTEAFFGQGTRLTVV.

A few counts support this clonotype. A much larger clone differs from this one at a single base, so this may be a read error. In this CDR3 the conserved last residue, phenylalanine or tryptophan, is missing, so a read error is likely. The chain uses TRBV6-1 and TRBJ2-2, with a tentative D call TRBD1 (5 bases). The CDR3 runs to 11 residues. CDR1 is MNHNS, CDR2 SASEGT, per germline. V was pared by 10 bases and J by 3 bases, with 6 bases between. The CDR3 region is CATGYTGELFL. CDR3 nucleotide sequence: TGTGCCACAGGGTACACCGGGGAGCTGTTTCTT.

This clonotype was seen a handful of times. The chain employs TRBV6-1 and TRBJ2-2; D could derive from TRBD1 or TRBD2 (5 bases each). CDR1 is MNHNS, CDR2 SASEGT, per germline. Trimming removed 5 bases at V and 6 bases at J, with 19 bases between. The CDR3 spans 16 residues. CDR3 sequence reads: CASSLTSGTSPGELFF. As DNA, the CDR3 is TGTGCCAGCAGTCTAACTTCCGGGACCTCACCCGGGGAGCTGTTTTTT.

V and J are TRBV2 and TRBJ1-6; D is perhaps TRBD1 (5 bases). Trimming took off 5 bases at V and 9 bases at J, with 14 bases between the two ends. The CDR3 is 14 residues long. Germline assignment: CDR1 SNHLY and CDR2 FYNNEI. This CDR3 reads CASSLTDGGSPLHF. The CDR3 DNA is TGTGCCAGCAGTCTCACAGATGGGGGTTCACCCCTCCACTTT.

This chain connects TRBV30 to TRBJ2-5, with D unclear. In germline, CDR1 is GTSNPN, CDR2 SVGIG (reference sequence). Between the trimmed V and J ends, which lost 0 bases and 4 bases, there was a span of 3 bases. The CDR3 sequence is 11 residues long. The CDR3 sequence is CAWSVGETQYF. DNA for the CDR3: TGTGCCTGGAGTGTTGGAGAGACCCAGTACTTC.

This clonotype was seen repeatedly, ten times or more. This sequence joins TRBV19 and TRBJ2-7; 8 bases agree with TRBD1. The V gene's germline CDR1 is LNHDA and CDR2 SQIVND (reference sequence). The V and J ends lost 7 bases and 4 bases, in that order; junction bases with no gene match: 9. This CDR3 contains 14 residues. DNA for the CDR3: TGTGCCAGTACCGCCGGGACAGGCTCATACGAGCAGTACTTC. Encoded protein: CASTAGTGSYEQYF.

This chain links TRBV6-6 with TRBJ1-1, with a tentative D call TRBD1 (6 bases). The germline gives CDR1 MNHNY, CDR2 SVGAGI (reference sequence). The CDR3 spans 16 residues. V dropped 2 bases and J dropped 4 bases, with 17 bases sitting between them. The CDR3 DNA reads as TGTGCCAGCAGTTACCGGCGTGGGGGCCGAGGCACTGAAGCTTTCTTT. Amino acids: CASSYRRGGRGTEAFF.

This clonotype has ten or more counts. V usage is TRBV7-2 and J usage is TRBJ2-3; the D gene is possibly TRBD2 (5 bases). Trimming left V 0 bases short and J 4 bases short, with 11 bases between. CDR3 length equals 15 residues. The V gene's germline CDR1 is SGHTA and CDR2 FQGNSA. This chain's CDR3 is CASSLALISADTQYF. The DNA for the CDR3 is TGTGCCAGCAGCTTAGCGCTCATTAGCGCAGATACGCAGTATTTT. Combining the CDR3 with reference TRBV7-2 and TRBJ2-3 gives the whole variable domain GAGVSQSPSNKVTEKGKDVELRCDPISGHTALYWYRQSLGQGLEFLIYFQGNSAPDKSGLPSDRFSAERTGGSVSTLTIQRTQQEDSAVYLCASSLALISADTQYFGPGTRLTVL.

This clonotype was seen at least ten times. V gene TRBV19 combines with J gene TRBJ2-7; D remains unclear. This CDR3 comprises 13 residues. The germline V gene encodes CDR1 LNHDA and CDR2 SQIVND (reference sequence). Between the trimmed V and J ends, which lost 3 bases and 7 bases, there was a span of 13 bases. In DNA form, the CDR3 reads TGTGCCAGTAGTATCGACGGCCAAGGGGAGCAGTACTTC. Translated, it gives CASSIDGQGEQYF.